The 10 T cell receptor beta chains below all came from one sample that was sequenced in a study of blood T cell repertoires in COVID-19. The assay was immunoSEQ multiplex PCR, and TCRdb's table has in-frame clones only and misses some. The table has 140,000 to 150,000 clones, around 80% seen once. The sequenced sample consisted of PBMCs or T cells enriched from blood (not recorded which). All receptors derive from a woman between 45 and 60 years old who had recovered from COVID-19.

The gene calls are TRBV5-1 and TRBJ2-2; TRBD2 might be the D (6 bases). Germline values: CDR1 SGHRS, CDR2 YFSETQ. Trimming shortened V by 6 bases and J by 0 bases, and 12 bases separated the two germline ends. CDR3 length equals 15 residues. The CDR3 is CASNFGGTNTGELFF. CDR3 DNA: TGCGCCAGCAACTTCGGGGGAACGAACACCGGGGAGCTGTTTTTT.

The CDR3 spells CASSPGQGNYGYTF. The DNA of the CDR3 is TGTGCCAGCAGCCCGGGTCAGGGGAACTATGGCTACACCTTC. The rearrangement joins TRBV7-9 to TRBJ1-2, with D possibly TRBD1 on 6 matching bases. The CDR3 covers 14 residues. From germline, CDR1 is SEHNR and CDR2 FQNEAQ (reference sequence). Trimming removed 5 bases from V and 2 bases from J, with 12 bases in between.

The chain couples TRBV19 to TRBJ2-7; possible D gene TRBD1, 5 bases. V was pared by 4 bases and J by 0 bases, with 7 bases between. The CDR3 totals 13 residues. The germline V gene has CDR1 LNHDA and CDR2 SQIVND (reference sequence). Written as DNA, the CDR3 is TGTGCCAGTAGTACGACAGACTCCTACGAGCAGTACTTC. This codes for CASSTTDSYEQYF.

CDR3: CASSPSPTGGVRETQYF. CDR3 DNA: TGTGCCAGCAGCCCCAGCCCGACAGGGGGCGTGAGGGAGACCCAGTACTTC. The rearrangement joins TRBV3-1 (or the pseudogene TRBV3-2) to TRBJ2-5; 10 bases match TRBD1. The CDR3 has 17 residues. Trimming removed 4 bases from V and 5 bases from J; junction bases left unmatched: 13. Germline-derived CDR1 and CDR2 are LGHDT and YNNKEL (reference sequence).

This clone is a singleton in its sample. The chain employs TRBV29-1 and TRBJ1-3; D is possibly TRBD1 (6 bases). Germline-derived CDR1 and CDR2 are SQVTM and ANQGSEA. The V end lost 5 bases, the J end lost 2 bases, and 10 bases lay between the germline ends. The CDR3 has 13 residues. Here the CDR3 reads CSVHPGAGNTIYF. CDR3 in DNA: TGCAGCGTTCACCCAGGGGCTGGAAACACCATATATTTT.

This clone was detected a few times. The J gene is TRBJ2-7, the V gene TRBV3-1 (or the pseudogene TRBV3-2); perhaps TRBD2 as D (6 bases). V was shortened by 4 bases and J by 5 bases, with 18 bases between the two germline ends. The CDR3 spans 15 residues. Germline CDR1 LGHDT, CDR2 YNNKEL (reference sequence). CDR3 region: CASSRPGDLTDEQYF. The CDR3 nucleotides read TGTGCCAGCAGCCGGCCGGGGGACTTGACGGACGAGCAGTACTTC.

This clone was found a few times. The rearrangement links TRBV19 to TRBJ1-4; 8 nucleotides agree with TRBD1. Per germline, CDR1 LNHDA and CDR2 SQIVND (reference sequence). This CDR3 region has 15 residues. The ends lost 3 bases at V and 0 bases at J; junction bases unmatched: 0. For the CDR3, the DNA is TGTGCCAGTAGTATGGACAGGGCAACTAATGAAAAACTGTTTTTT. Protein product: CASSMDRATNEKLFF.

The sample holds one count of this clone. The genes are TRBV27 and TRBJ1-1; D might be TRBD1 (5 bases). Germline V gene lookup returns CDR1 MNHEY and CDR2 SMNVEV (reference sequence). V dropped 4 bases and J dropped 4 bases, with 19 bases sitting between them. This CDR3 contains 16 residues. CDR3 sequence reads: CASSSKWTKGITEAFF. The CDR3 nucleotides read TGTGCCAGCAGTTCTAAATGGACAAAGGGAATCACTGAAGCTTTCTTT.

This clone appeared a few times. The chain recombines TRBV28 with TRBJ1-2; D not resolved. In germline, CDR1 is MDHEN, CDR2 SYDVKM. Trimming stripped 7 bases from V and 2 bases from J, with 14 bases between. The CDR3 extends over 14 amino acids. Here the CDR3 DNA reads TGTGCCAGCACACCTGGAGGGCGGAACTATGGCTACACCTTC. Translating it yields CASTPGGRNYGYTF.

This chain links TRBV30 with TRBJ1-6; TRBD1 agrees at 9 bases. The V and J ends lost 1 base and 10 bases, in that order; junction bases with no gene match: 5. The CDR3 is 14 amino acids. Germline CDR1 reads GTSNPN; CDR2 reads SVGIG (reference sequence). The DNA of the CDR3 is TGTGCCTGGAGTGGGAACAGGGGGCGATCACCCCTCCACTTT. Protein product: CAWSGNRGRSPLHF.